Following are 17 T cell receptor beta chains from one sample sequenced in a study of radiation and T cells in renal cell carcinoma. TCRdb keeps only in-frame clones here, not all; method: immunoSEQ multiplex PCR. Of some 120,000 clones listed, around four fifths are singletons. Indicated time point: blood 2 weeks post-SBRT. Treatment noted: 15 Gy SBRT to primary tumor, nephrectomy 4 weeks later. Here the sequenced sample was blood, taken from a patient whose treatment included radiotherapy and nephrectomy. These receptors all come from a woman in her fifties or sixties with renal cell carcinoma.

This chain connects TRBV6-5 to TRBJ2-7, with D possibly being TRBD1 or TRBD2 (5 bases each). Germline CDR1 is MNHEY and CDR2 is SVGAGI. CDR3 length equals 13 residues. Deletions cut 10 bases from V and 5 bases from J, with 18 bases between. DNA for the CDR3: TGTGCCACAAAGGGACGCCAGAGGGACGAGCAGTACTTC. Translated: CATKGRQRDEQYF.

This clone was seen a single time. This chain links TRBV30 with TRBJ2-3; 8 bases fit TRBD1. With 3 bases clipped from V and 2 bases from J, the junction kept 10 bases outside the gene matches. The CDR3 totals 16 residues. The germline V gene has CDR1 GTSNPN and CDR2 SVGIG (reference sequence). The chain's CDR3 is CAWSPDRVGITDTQYF. CDR3 coding DNA: TGTGCCTGGAGCCCGGACAGGGTAGGGATCACAGATACGCAGTATTTT. The variable domain in full, with the rest retrieved from reference TRBV30 and TRBJ2-3, is SQTIHQWPATLVQPVGSPLSLECTVEGTSNPNLYWYRQAAGRGLQLLFYSVGIGQISSEVPQNLSASRPQDRQFILSSKKLLLSDSGFYLCAWSPDRVGITDTQYFGPGTRLTVL.

The rearrangement uses TRBV11-1 and TRBJ2-3; 11 bases match TRBD2. CDR1 and CDR2 (germline): SGHAT, FQDESV (reference sequence). This CDR3 comprises 18 residues. With V trimmed by 5 bases and J by 0 bases, 10 bases remained unmatched. The CDR3 bases are TGTGCCAGCAGCCCAGGGACTAGCGGAGCTCGGAGCACAGATACGCAGTATTTT. Protein product: CASSPGTSGARSTDTQYF.

This clone occurred a few times. The chain joins TRBV2 to TRBJ2-7; 9 positions agree with TRBD1. There are 14 residues in the CDR3. V trimming: 7 bases; J trimming: 7 bases; junction bases outside the gene matches: 11. CDR1 is SNHLY and CDR2 is FYNNEI in the germline V gene. The CDR3, as DNA: TGTGCCAGCAACCGACAGGGGGTTCGTATGGAGCAGTACTTC. Residues: CASNRQGVRMEQYF.

V usage is TRBV19 and J usage is TRBJ2-1, with D perhaps matching TRBD1 (6 bases). The germline CDR1 and CDR2 sequences are LNHDA and SQIVND (reference sequence). Between the trimmed V and J ends, which lost 6 bases and 1 base, there was a span of 7 bases. This CDR3 is built from 13 residues. In DNA, the CDR3 is TGTGCCAGTAGGGGGGCATCCTACAATGAGCAGTTCTTC. This codes for CASRGASYNEQFF.

The chain joins TRBV4-2 to TRBJ1-4, with D possibly matching TRBD1 (5 bases). The CDR3 sequence is 16 residues long. The germline gives CDR1 LGHNA, CDR2 YNFKEQ. Trimming stripped 4 bases from V and 0 bases from J, with 12 bases between. CDR3 sequence (DNA): TGTGCCAGCAGCCGTCGGGACGGAACAACTAATGAAAAACTGTTTTTT. Amino acids: CASSRRDGTTNEKLFF.

V and J are TRBV23-1 and TRBJ2-3; either TRBD1 or TRBD2 may fit D (5 bases each). TRBV23-1 is treated as an ORF (open reading frame) with a function not yet certain. Trimming cost V 5 bases and J 1 base, with 16 bases left between them. The CDR3 covers 16 residues. The CDR3 loop is CASSDWGTQCTDTQYF. CDR3 nucleotide sequence: TGCGCCAGCAGTGATTGGGGGACGCAGTGCACAGATACGCAGTATTTT.

This chain joins TRBV5-1 and TRBJ2-7; D not certain. Trimming removed 4 bases from V and 1 base from J, with 3 bases in between. This CDR3 spans 11 amino acids. Germline CDR1 reads SGHRS; CDR2 reads YFSETQ. The CDR3 is CASSDSYEQYF. The CDR3 bases are TGCGCCAGCAGCGATTCCTACGAGCAGTACTTC. The full variable domain, in which reference TRBV5-1 and TRBJ2-7 provide the parts outside the CDR3, is KAGVTQTPRYLIKTRGQQVTLSCSPISGHRSVSWYQQTPGQGLQFLFEYFSETQRNKGNFPGRFSGRQFSNSRSEMNVSTLELGDSALYLCASSDSYEQYFGPGTRLTVT.

Concerning this clone itself: At the DNA level, this CDR3 is encoded by other sequences in the same sample as well. The chain uses TRBV9 and TRBJ2-7; D unresolved. Looked up from germline, CDR1 is SGDLS and CDR2 is YYNGEE. V was pared by 2 bases and J by 0 bases, with 6 bases between. The CDR3 totals 13 residues. The CDR3 nucleotides read TGTGCCAGCAGCGTCGGCAACTCCTACGAGCAGTACTTC. This encodes CASSVGNSYEQYF.

The table lists this clone with a few counts. This chain uses TRBV28 with TRBJ2-4; D is unclear. This CDR3 is 14 amino acids long. With 5 bases removed from V and 8 bases from J, the gap between germline ends came to 16 bases. The germline CDR1 and CDR2 sequences are MDHEN and SYDVKM. CDR3 amino acids: CASSLAGRQYIQYF. CDR3 bases: TGTGCCAGCAGTCTGGCAGGACGGCAATACATTCAGTACTTC.

This clone has more than one count but fewer than ten. This chain uses TRBV5-4 with TRBJ2-3; TRBD1 is a possible D gene (6 bases). Germline CDR1 is SGHNT and CDR2 is YYREEE (reference sequence). The CDR3 length is 17 residues. Trimming left V 4 bases short and J 4 bases short, with 22 bases between. The CDR3 sequence is CASSPPGWFQGSDTQYF. In nucleotides, the CDR3 is TGTGCCAGCAGCCCCCCCGGGTGGTTTCAGGGGTCAGATACGCAGTATTTT.

The rearrangement uses TRBV7-2 and TRBJ2-7, with 7 bases matching TRBD2. The CDR3 consists of 14 residues. Germline lookup yields CDR1 SGHTA and CDR2 FQGNSA. Trimming took 2 bases from V and 2 from J; bases not matched to a gene: 3. CDR3 region: CASSLTAGPYEQYF. CDR3 in DNA: TGTGCCAGCAGCTTAACAGCGGGACCCTACGAGCAGTACTTC.

This clone was seen only a few times. The chain recombines TRBV5-1 with TRBJ2-1; 7 bases agree with TRBD1. Germline V gene lookup returns CDR1 SGHRS and CDR2 YFSETQ. The V gene end was trimmed by 9 bases and the J gene end by 7 bases; junction bases not matched to a gene: 16. The CDR3 runs 15 residues. The CDR3 sequence is CATSRGTDTWNEQFF. The DNA of the CDR3 is TGCGCCACCTCTAGAGGGACAGATACCTGGAATGAGCAGTTCTTC.

The genes are TRBV5-1 and TRBJ2-1; 12 nucleotides match TRBD1. V lost 3 bases and J lost 4; bases outside the gene matches: 2. CDR1 and CDR2 (germline): SGHRS, YFSETQ. The CDR3 covers 15 residues. The CDR3 DNA is TGCGCCAGCAGCTCGGGACAGGGGGCATACAATGAGCAGTTCTTC. It specifies CASSSGQGAYNEQFF.

The V gene is TRBV7-2, the J gene TRBJ1-4; tentatively, D is TRBD1 (6 bases). With 3 bases removed from V and 7 bases from J, the gap between germline ends came to 15 bases. Germline V CDR1 and CDR2: SGHTA, FQGNSA. The CDR3 loop spans 15 amino acids. CDR3: CASSLGAGAGEKLFF. CDR3 nucleotide sequence: TGTGCCAGCAGCTTGGGGGCAGGGGCGGGTGAAAAACTGTTTTTT.

The J gene is TRBJ1-4, the V gene TRBV28; TRBD1 matches at 7 bases. Germline V CDR1 and CDR2: MDHEN, SYDVKM. Germline trimming cut 6 bases from V and 5 bases from J; bases unmatched to any gene: 6. The CDR3 consists of 14 residues. CDR3 residues: CASRPGQPNEKLFF. The CDR3 nucleotides are TGTGCCAGCAGACCGGGACAGCCCAATGAAAAACTGTTTTTT.

The chain uses TRBV6-5 and TRBJ1-5; 7 bases map to TRBD1. Losses at the gene ends were 7 bases for V and 7 bases for J; bases not matched to a gene: 7. Germline V lookup: CDR1 MNHEY, CDR2 SVGAGI. The CDR3 loop spans 13 amino acids. CDR3: CASTPTGRQPQHF. The DNA of the CDR3 is TGTGCCAGCACCCCGACAGGGAGGCAGCCCCAGCATTTT.